This TCR beta chain is from a study of T cell repertoires in cytomegalovirus infection. Study observations and caveats: It was HLA-C-restricted CMV-specific TCR beta clonotypes that dominated the response ex vivo.

Looked up from germline, CDR1 is ENHRY and CDR2 is SYGVKD. J lost 0 bases, V lost 3 bases, and 1 base had no gene match. The CDR3 spans 14 residues. Each CDR3 protein gets one entry after TCRdb re-called the reads with MiXCR. The table lists about 230,000 distinct CDR3 sequences, 20% to 25% of them singletons, with 18% in the top ten. On this clonotype itself: Its antigen is undetermined.

The sequenced material came from CD8+ T cells from PBMCs. The chain joins TRBV10-3 to TRBJ2-5, with TRBD2 matching 7 bases. The origin of this receptor is a human donor in good health (CMV status not recorded). Some clones in this sample may be carry-over from other donors' samples. For the CDR3, the DNA is TGTGCCATCAGTGACGGGGGGTACCAAGAGACCCAGTACTTC. Translating gives CAISDGGYQETQYF.